What follows is one TCR beta chain and its context. These data belong to a study of blood T cell repertoires in COVID-19. Everyone who took part was roughly 18 to 90 years old, and they came from about two dozen US areas. All recovered Cohort 3 donors got two negative PCRs, got clearance, or saw symptom resolution. The junction had 12 bases not matched to a gene; V was cut back by 2 bases and J by 12 bases. The CDR3 consists of 15 residues. CDR1 is MDHEN and CDR2 is SYDVKM in the germline V gene. As originally analysed: Reference gene primers were amplified, and this amplification served to estimate nucleated cell counts. Data came from immunoSEQ multiplex PCR; TCRdb stores just in-frame clones and leaves some out. The D gene and trimming were derived from the DNA, and the V and J assignments and clone size from that table. The repertoire holds 150,000 to 200,000 clones, with 80% to 90% as singletons.

The sequenced sample was PBMCs or T cells enriched from blood (not recorded which). This chain connects TRBV28 to TRBJ2-1, with TRBD2 identical over 8 bases. This receptor was identified in a woman aged 45-60 years who had recovered from COVID-19. In DNA, the CDR3 is TGTGCCAGCAGTTTAGGGGCGGGGCAAGGGACTAGGCAGTTCTTC. Translation gives CASSLGAGQGTRQFF.